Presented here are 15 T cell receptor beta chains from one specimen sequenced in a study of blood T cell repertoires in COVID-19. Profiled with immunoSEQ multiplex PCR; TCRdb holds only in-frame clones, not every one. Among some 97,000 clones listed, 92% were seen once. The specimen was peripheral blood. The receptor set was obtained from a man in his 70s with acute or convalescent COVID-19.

The CDR3 here is CASSPGQGTNTIYF. CDR3 coding DNA: TGCGCCAGCAGCCCAGGACAGGGTACAAACACCATATATTTT. The chain links TRBV5-1 to TRBJ1-3; 8 bases fit TRBD1. Germline loops: CDR1 SGHRS, CDR2 YFSETQ. There are 14 residues in the CDR3. With V trimmed by 4 bases and J by 6 bases, 6 bases remained unmatched.

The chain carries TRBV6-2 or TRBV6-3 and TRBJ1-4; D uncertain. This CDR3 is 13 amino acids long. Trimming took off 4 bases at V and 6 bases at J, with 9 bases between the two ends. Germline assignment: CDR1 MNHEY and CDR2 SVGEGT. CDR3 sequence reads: CASSFPGDEKLFF. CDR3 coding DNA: TGTGCCAGCAGTTTCCCCGGGGATGAAAAACTGTTTTTT.

This CDR3 reads CASSSPGLYNEQFF. The CDR3 coding sequence is TGTGCCAGCAGCTCCCCAGGCCTCTACAATGAGCAGTTCTTC. The chain combines TRBV11-2 with TRBJ2-1, with D unresolved. The CDR3 length is 14 residues. Germline CDR1 is SGHAT and CDR2 is FQNNGV. Trimming took 4 bases from V and 3 from J, leaving 10 bases between them.

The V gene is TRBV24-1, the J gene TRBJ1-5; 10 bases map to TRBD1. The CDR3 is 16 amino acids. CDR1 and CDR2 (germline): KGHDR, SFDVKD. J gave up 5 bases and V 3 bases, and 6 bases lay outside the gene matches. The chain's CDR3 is CATSDTGQGTYQPQHF. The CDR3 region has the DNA TGTGCCACCAGTGATACGGGACAGGGGACTTATCAGCCCCAGCATTTT.

The chain's CDR3 is CASSGRMEQYF. The CDR3 nucleotides read TGTGCCAGCAGTGGGAGAATGGAGCAGTACTTC. The chain uses TRBV27 and TRBJ2-7; TRBD2 might be the D (5 bases). Trimming pared 5 bases from V and 7 bases from J, leaving 9 bases between. Germline V lookup: CDR1 MNHEY, CDR2 SMNVEV (reference sequence). This CDR3 has 11 residues.

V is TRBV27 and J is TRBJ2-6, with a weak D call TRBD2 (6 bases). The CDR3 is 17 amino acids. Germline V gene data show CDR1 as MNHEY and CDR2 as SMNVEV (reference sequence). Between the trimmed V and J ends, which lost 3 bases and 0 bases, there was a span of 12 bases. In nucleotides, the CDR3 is TGTGCCAGCAGTTTGAGTAGCGGAGCCTCTGGGGCCAACGTCCTGACTTTC. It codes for CASSLSSGASGANVLTF.

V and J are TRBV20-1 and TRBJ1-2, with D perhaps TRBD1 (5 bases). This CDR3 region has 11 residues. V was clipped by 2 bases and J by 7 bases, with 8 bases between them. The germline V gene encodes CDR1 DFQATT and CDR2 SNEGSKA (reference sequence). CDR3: CSARWGVGYTF. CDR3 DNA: TGCAGTGCTAGATGGGGGGTTGGCTACACCTTC.

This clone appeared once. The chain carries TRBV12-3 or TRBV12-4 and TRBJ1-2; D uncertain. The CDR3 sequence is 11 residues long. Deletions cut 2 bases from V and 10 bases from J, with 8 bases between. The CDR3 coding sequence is TGTGCCAGCAGTTTACCCCCCCTCTACACCTTC. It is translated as CASSLPPLYTF.

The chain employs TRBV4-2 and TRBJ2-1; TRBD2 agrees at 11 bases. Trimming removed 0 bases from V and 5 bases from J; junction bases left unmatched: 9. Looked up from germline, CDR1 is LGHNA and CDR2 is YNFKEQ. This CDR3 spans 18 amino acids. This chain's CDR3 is CASSQDGTSGRTNNEQFF. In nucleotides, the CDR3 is TGTGCCAGCAGCCAAGATGGGACTAGCGGAAGAACTAACAATGAGCAGTTCTTC.

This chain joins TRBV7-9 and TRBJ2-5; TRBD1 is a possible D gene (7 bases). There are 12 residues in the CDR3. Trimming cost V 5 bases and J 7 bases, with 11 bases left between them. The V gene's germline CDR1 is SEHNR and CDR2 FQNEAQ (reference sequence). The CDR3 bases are TGTGCCAGCAGCGGACAGGAGGGGACCCAGTACTTC. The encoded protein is CASSGQEGTQYF.

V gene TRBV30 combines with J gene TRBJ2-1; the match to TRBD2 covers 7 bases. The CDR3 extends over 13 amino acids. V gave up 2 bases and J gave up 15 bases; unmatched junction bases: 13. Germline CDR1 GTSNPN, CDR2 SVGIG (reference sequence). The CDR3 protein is CAWSSSGVSNRFF. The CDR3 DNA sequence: TGTGCCTGGAGTAGCAGCGGGGTTTCTAATAGGTTCTTC.

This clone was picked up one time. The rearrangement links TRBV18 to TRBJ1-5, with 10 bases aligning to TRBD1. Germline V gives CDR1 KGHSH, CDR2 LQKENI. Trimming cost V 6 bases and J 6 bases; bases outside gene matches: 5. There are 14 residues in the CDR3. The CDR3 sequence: CASSRQGAGQPQHF. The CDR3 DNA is TGTGCCAGCTCTAGACAGGGGGCAGGTCAGCCCCAGCATTTT.

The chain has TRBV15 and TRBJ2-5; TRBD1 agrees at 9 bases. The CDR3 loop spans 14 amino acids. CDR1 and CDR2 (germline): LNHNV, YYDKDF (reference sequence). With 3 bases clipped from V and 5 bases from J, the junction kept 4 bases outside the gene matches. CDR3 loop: CATSSRQGGETQYF. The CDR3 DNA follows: TGTGCCACCAGCAGTAGACAGGGGGGTGAGACCCAGTACTTC. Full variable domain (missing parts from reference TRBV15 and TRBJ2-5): DAMVIQNPRYQVTQFGKPVTLSCSQTLNHNVMYWYQQKSSQAPKLLFHYYDKDFNNEADTPDNFQSRRPNTSFCFLDIRSPGLGDTAMYLCATSSRQGGETQYFGPGTRLLVL.

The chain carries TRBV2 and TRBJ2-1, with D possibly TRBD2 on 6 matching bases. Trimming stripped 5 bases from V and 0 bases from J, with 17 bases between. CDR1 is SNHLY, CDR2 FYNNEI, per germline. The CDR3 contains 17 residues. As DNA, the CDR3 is TGTGCCAGCAGTACCATATCGGGGGACCCCTCCTACAATGAGCAGTTCTTC. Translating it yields CASSTISGDPSYNEQFF.

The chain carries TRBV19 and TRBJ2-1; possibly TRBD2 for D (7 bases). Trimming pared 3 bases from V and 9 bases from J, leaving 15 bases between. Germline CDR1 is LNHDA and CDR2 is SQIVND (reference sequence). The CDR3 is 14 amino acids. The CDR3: CASSIEGGQAEQFF. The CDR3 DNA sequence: TGTGCCAGTAGTATTGAGGGGGGGCAGGCTGAGCAGTTCTTC.